The 27 T cell receptor beta chains below come from one sample, sequenced in a study of cytomegalovirus exposure and HLA in healthy donors. Researchers ran the PCR with 60 Vbeta and 13 Jbeta primers. The method was immunoSEQ multiplex PCR; TCRdb's version includes in-frame clones alone and lacks a portion of them. The repertoire holds around 150,000 clones, with roughly 9% as singletons. The sequenced material came from PBMCs. Source of these receptors: a woman between 40 and 50 years old in good health and CMV-seropositive.

This clone was observed a few times. The V gene is TRBV2, the J gene TRBJ1-2; TRBD1 agrees at 8 bases. The length of the CDR3 is 13 residues. Germline-derived CDR1 and CDR2 are SNHLY and FYNNEI. The V gene end was trimmed by 10 bases and the J gene end by 8 bases; junction bases not matched to a gene: 12. The CDR3 here is CATRGAGGAGYTF. The CDR3 DNA follows: TGTGCCACCCGGGGGGCAGGGGGCGCGGGCTACACCTTC.

This clone was observed a handful of times. The V gene is TRBV7-6, the J gene TRBJ2-2; D is possibly TRBD1 (6 bases). V was trimmed by 5 bases and J by 9 bases, leaving 10 bases between them. Germline V gene lookup returns CDR1 SGHVS and CDR2 FNYEAQ. There are 12 residues in the CDR3. This chain's CDR3 is CASSPRGWELFF. DNA of the CDR3: TGTGCCAGCAGCCCCAGGGGTTGGGAGCTGTTTTTT.

This clone was detected only a few times. This sequence joins TRBV4-1 and TRBJ2-5; TRBD1 might be the D (6 bases). The CDR3 contains 15 residues. Trimming pared 0 bases from V and 0 bases from J, leaving 8 bases between. Germline V CDR1 and CDR2: MGHRA, YSYEKL. The CDR3 DNA is TGCGCCAGCAGCCAAGACGGGACAAACCAAGAGACCCAGTACTTC. Translation gives CASSQDGTNQETQYF.

This clone has a handful of counts. The chain links TRBV6-6 to TRBJ2-7; TRBD1 matches 9 bases. Per germline, CDR1 MNHNY and CDR2 SVGAGI (reference sequence). Trimming at V came to 0 bases and at J to 5 bases, leaving 2 bases not matched to a gene. The CDR3 has 14 amino acids. The CDR3, as DNA: TGTGCCAGCAGTTACTCGCGGACAGGGGACGAGCAGTACTTC. It encodes CASSYSRTGDEQYF.

This clone was observed a few times. The chain joins TRBV7-2 to TRBJ1-4; no clear D gene. Trimming left V 1 base short and J 8 bases short, with 8 bases between. Germline V lookup: CDR1 SGHTA, CDR2 FQGNSA. The CDR3 covers 13 residues. CDR3 sequence (DNA): TGTGCCAGCAGCTTAGGTCGGGGAGAAAAACTGTTTTTT. It yields the protein CASSLGRGEKLFF.

This clone occurred a few times. V gene TRBV25-1 combines with J gene TRBJ1-1; D not resolved. CDR3 length: 14 amino acids. CDR1 is MGHDK and CDR2 is SYGVNS in the germline V gene. Trimming took off 0 bases at V and 11 bases at J, with 16 bases between the two ends. DNA for the CDR3: TGTGCCAGCAGTGAATATATGGCGGGAATCGGGGCTTTCTTT. This encodes CASSEYMAGIGAFF.

The chain's CDR3 is CASSSGTDTQYF. CDR3 DNA: TGTGCCAGCTCATCAGGGACAGATACGCAGTATTTT. This sequence joins TRBV18 and TRBJ2-3, with a weak D call TRBD1 (5 bases). The germline V gene has CDR1 KGHSH and CDR2 LQKENI. The germline V and J ends were trimmed by 5 bases and 3 bases, with 6 bases remaining between them. The CDR3 has 12 residues.

This clone was seen a few times. The chain uses TRBV7-2 and TRBJ1-1; possibly TRBD1 for D (6 bases). Looked up from germline, CDR1 is SGHTA and CDR2 is FQGNSA. This CDR3 region has 13 residues. V dropped 1 base and J dropped 5 bases, with 8 bases sitting between them. Here the CDR3 reads CASSLDQGTEAFF. The CDR3 nucleotides are TGTGCCAGCAGCTTAGATCAGGGGACTGAAGCTTTCTTT.

The chain uses TRBV5-4 and TRBJ1-6, with D perhaps matching TRBD1 (5 bases). Germline CDR1 reads SGHNT; CDR2 reads YYREEE (reference sequence). V lost 0 bases and J lost 6, with 10 bases in between. The CDR3 length is 15 residues. The DNA of the CDR3 is TGTGCCAGCAGCTTGGGGGTGGGGGGTAATTCACCCCTCCACTTT. Translation: CASSLGVGGNSPLHF.

The chain couples TRBV6-5 to TRBJ1-2; D is uncertain. The CDR3 totals 15 residues. Germline V gene data show CDR1 as MNHEY and CDR2 as SVGAGI. Trimming cost V 0 bases and J 1 base, with 9 bases left between them. In nucleotides, the CDR3 is TGTGCCAGCAGTTACTCGAGGGCCGGTAACTATGGCTACACCTTC. Protein sequence: CASSYSRAGNYGYTF.

J is TRBJ1-3 and V is TRBV2, with TRBD1 identical over 7 bases. Trimming at V came to 6 bases and at J to 3 bases, leaving 8 bases not matched to a gene. Germline assignment: CDR1 SNHLY and CDR2 FYNNEI. This CDR3 is 15 amino acids long. The CDR3 protein is CASRQGWEVGNTIYF. DNA of the CDR3: TGTGCCAGCAGACAGGGGTGGGAGGTTGGAAACACCATATATTTT.

This chain joins TRBV6-5 and TRBJ2-7; 12 bases match TRBD1. V dropped 5 bases and J dropped 9; count of bases not matched to a gene: 8. The CDR3 is 14 amino acids. Looked up from germline, CDR1 is MNHEY and CDR2 is SVGAGI. The CDR3 sequence is CASSPRDRGRGQYF. CDR3 DNA sequence: TGTGCCAGCAGTCCCCGGGACAGGGGGCGGGGGCAGTACTTC.

The CDR3, as DNA: TGTGCCAGCAGCTTAGGAACTGCCGGCTCCTATAATTCACCCCTCCACTTT. Its protein product is CASSLGTAGSYNSPLHF. The V call is TRBV13, the J call TRBJ1-6, with D unclear. In germline, CDR1 is PRHDT, CDR2 FYEKMQ (reference sequence). The V end was cut by 0 bases, the J end by 0 bases, with 9 bases between. The CDR3 has 17 amino acids.

This clone was seen a handful of times. V and J are TRBV6-6 and TRBJ2-2, with TRBD1 identical over 7 bases. CDR1 is MNHNY, CDR2 SVGAGI, per germline (reference sequence). The CDR3 covers 15 residues. V shed 6 bases and J 8 bases; nucleotides not matched to a gene: 12. Here the CDR3 DNA reads TGTGCCAGCAGAACCACCGGGACAGTTGGTGGGGAGCTGTTTTTT. Translated: CASRTTGTVGGELFF.

This clone was counted only a few times. The same CDR3 can be traced to other DNA sequences in this sample. This chain uses TRBV6-1 with TRBJ2-7; 7 bases fit TRBD1. Per germline, CDR1 MNHNS and CDR2 SASEGT. The CDR3 covers 15 residues. V trimming: 0 bases; J trimming: 2 bases; junction bases outside the gene matches: 4. CDR3 nucleotide sequence: TGTGCCAGCAGTGAAGCAGGGACAGTGACCTACGAGCAGTACTTC. Translated, it gives CASSEAGTVTYEQYF.

V gene TRBV5-1 combines with J gene TRBJ1-5; TRBD1 is a possible D gene (6 bases). The CDR3 is 15 amino acids. V lost 4 bases to trimming and J lost 7 bases, with 18 bases between them. Per the germline V gene, CDR1 is SGHRS and CDR2 is YFSETQ. CDR3 coding DNA: TGCGCCAGCAGCCTAGAGGGGGGGGTTGTGCAGCCCCAGCATTTT. Translated, it gives CASSLEGGVVQPQHF.

This clone was counted a few times. The rearrangement uses TRBV2 and TRBJ2-3, with D possibly being TRBD2 (6 bases). CDR3 length equals 15 residues. CDR1 is SNHLY and CDR2 is FYNNEI in the germline V gene. With 6 bases removed from V and 2 bases from J, the gap between germline ends came to 15 bases. In DNA, the CDR3 is TGTGCCAGCAGCGCCGGGACTTACGCCACAGATACGCAGTATTTT. Translated, it gives CASSAGTYATDTQYF.

The J gene is TRBJ2-3, the V gene TRBV6-1; D gene uncertain. The CDR3 length is 15 residues. Between the trimmed V and J ends, which lost 5 bases and 0 bases, there was a span of 12 bases. Per germline, CDR1 MNHNS and CDR2 SASEGT. CDR3 in amino acids: CASSLDNTSTDTQYF. CDR3 bases: TGTGCCAGCAGTCTCGACAATACTAGCACAGATACGCAGTATTTT.

This clone was observed a few times. This chain uses TRBV27 with TRBJ1-6, with 8 bases lining up with TRBD1. The V segment lost 5 bases and the J segment 7 bases; nucleotides outside the gene matches: 7. The CDR3 sequence is 15 residues long. Germline CDR1 and CDR2: MNHEY and SMNVEV (reference sequence). The CDR3, as DNA: TGTGCCAGCAGTGCAGGGGGCGCCGGGAATTCACCCCTCCACTTT. Translated, it gives CASSAGGAGNSPLHF.

The chain carries TRBV6-5 and TRBJ1-1, with a possible D match to TRBD1 (5 bases). The CDR3 totals 14 residues. Trimming left V 2 bases short and J 4 bases short, with 11 bases between. The germline V gene encodes CDR1 MNHEY and CDR2 SVGAGI. The CDR3 reads CASSYTHGGTEAFF. The CDR3 nucleotides are TGTGCCAGCAGTTACACCCACGGGGGCACTGAAGCTTTCTTT.

The rearrangement links TRBV7-8 to TRBJ2-5, with 11 positions matching TRBD2. The ends lost 1 base at V and 2 bases at J; junction bases unmatched: 6. CDR1 and CDR2 (germline): SGHVS, FQNEAQ. This CDR3 comprises 17 residues. DNA for the CDR3: TGTGCCAGCAGCTTAGGGCTAGCGGGGGGTTTACAAGAGACCCAGTACTTC. Protein: CASSLGLAGGLQETQYF.

The chain uses TRBV11-3 and TRBJ1-5, with D unresolved. V lost 4 bases, J lost 1 base, and 5 bases lay in between. Germline assignment: CDR1 SGHNT and CDR2 YENEEA. CDR3 length: 13 amino acids. The CDR3 DNA reads as TGTGCCAGCAGCTCGCGGAGCAATCAGCCCCAGCATTTT. As protein: CASSSRSNQPQHF.

The chain carries TRBV7-9 and TRBJ2-1; 8 bases fit TRBD1. Germline CDR1 is SEHNR and CDR2 is FQNEAQ (reference sequence). Trimming at V came to 1 base and at J to 6 bases, leaving 8 bases not matched to a gene. The CDR3 is made up of 16 amino acids. CDR3 loop: CASSLDRGSVGNEQFF. CDR3 DNA: TGTGCCAGCAGCTTAGACAGGGGGTCAGTTGGCAATGAGCAGTTCTTC.

V usage is TRBV5-1 and J usage is TRBJ1-1, with a weak D call TRBD1 (6 bases). Germline V gene sequence: CDR1 SGHRS, CDR2 YFSETQ. Trimming left V 0 bases short and J 12 bases short, with 15 bases between. The CDR3 sequence is 13 residues long. The CDR3 loop is CASSLGGQISPFF. The CDR3 nucleotides are TGCGCCAGCAGCTTGGGGGGGCAGATAAGTCCTTTCTTT.

This clone was counted only a few times. J is TRBJ2-5 and V is TRBV27; TRBD1 might be the D (6 bases). CDR1 and CDR2 from the germline V gene are MNHEY and SMNVEV (reference sequence). CDR3 size: 14 residues. V lost 5 bases and J lost 5, with 15 bases in between. For the CDR3, the DNA is TGTGCCAGCAGTGTCACAGGGTTAGGCGAGACCCAGTACTTC. Its protein product is CASSVTGLGETQYF.

This clone occurred a few times. The chain employs TRBV6-6 and TRBJ1-6; 9 nucleotides line up with TRBD1. This CDR3 contains 15 residues. With 5 bases clipped from V and 9 bases from J, the junction kept 8 bases outside the gene matches. Germline CDR1 is MNHNY and CDR2 is SVGAGI (reference sequence). This CDR3 reads CASSLIGTGSSPLHF. For the CDR3, the DNA is TGTGCCAGCAGTCTCATCGGGACAGGGTCTTCACCCCTCCACTTT.

The rearrangement uses TRBV27 and TRBJ1-6, with 7 bases identical to TRBD1. The CDR3 consists of 14 residues. Germline assignment: CDR1 MNHEY and CDR2 SMNVEV (reference sequence). Losses at the gene ends were 6 bases for V and 15 bases for J; bases not matched to a gene: 14. The CDR3 nucleotides read TGTGCCAGCAGCCTTCAAGAGGGGGCGAAGGTCCTCCACTTT. Protein product: CASSLQEGAKVLHF.